The 28 T cell receptor beta chains below were found in one sample sequenced in a study of long-term antiretroviral therapy in people with HIV. Investigators performed immunoSEQ version v3.0 at survey level. Libraries were prepared by immunoSEQ multiplex PCR; TCRdb keeps only in-frame clonotypes and omits some of them. The sample carries about 16,000 clones, about 80% recorded once. The source material was unsorted PBMCs, sampled 1.5 years before starting antiretroviral therapy. The receptors shown here come from a woman between 45 and 60 years old with HIV.

This rearrangement joins TRBV5-6 to TRBJ2-3; 10 bases fit TRBD2. Per germline, CDR1 SGHDT and CDR2 YYEEEE. This CDR3 has 15 amino acids. V lost 4 bases to trimming and J lost 1 base; unmatched junction nucleotides: 3. DNA of the CDR3: TGTGCCAGCAGCCCGAGCGGGGGGGGCACAGATACGCAGTATTTT. Its translation is CASSPSGGGTDTQYF.

The V gene is TRBV5-1, the J gene TRBJ2-5; the D gene is possibly TRBD2 (5 bases). This CDR3 has 14 residues. Trimming shortened V by 0 bases and J by 5 bases, and 11 bases separated the two germline ends. Germline CDR1 SGHRS, CDR2 YFSETQ. CDR3 bases: TGCGCCAGCAGCTTGGCGAGGCCGGGGGAGACCCAGTACTTC. It specifies CASSLARPGETQYF. Combining the CDR3 with reference TRBV5-1 and TRBJ2-5 gives the whole variable domain KAGVTQTPRYLIKTRGQQVTLSCSPISGHRSVSWYQQTPGQGLQFLFEYFSETQRNKGNFPGRFSGRQFSNSRSEMNVSTLELGDSALYLCASSLARPGETQYFGPGTRLLVL.

This rearrangement joins TRBV4-1 to TRBJ2-7; D unresolved. Trimming took off 0 bases at V and 3 bases at J, with 12 bases between the two ends. Germline V gene lookup returns CDR1 MGHRA and CDR2 YSYEKL. CDR3 size: 15 residues. The CDR3 coding sequence is TGCGCCAGCAGCCAAGATGTCCGGAGTTACTACGAGCAGTACGTC. Translation gives CASSQDVRSYYEQYV.

This clone showed up just once. The J gene is TRBJ2-1, the V gene TRBV5-1; D is uncertain. This CDR3 has 16 residues. V dropped 1 base and J dropped 6 bases, with 17 bases sitting between them. Germline V gene lookup returns CDR1 SGHRS and CDR2 YFSETQ. The CDR3 nucleotides are TGCGCCAGCAGCTTGTGGACGGGCATGGGTGTCAATGAGCAGTTCTTC. Its protein product is CASSLWTGMGVNEQFF.

This clone was recorded a few times. This chain links TRBV7-9 with TRBJ1-6, with TRBD1 identical over 9 bases. The CDR3 extends over 15 amino acids. V lost 5 bases, J lost 6 bases, and 5 bases stayed unmatched. CDR1 is SEHNR, CDR2 FQNEAQ, per germline (reference sequence). The CDR3 DNA reads as TGTGCCAGCAGCACCGGACAGGGGAGTAATTCACCCCTCCACTTT. Protein product: CASSTGQGSNSPLHF.

The chain uses TRBV29-1 and TRBJ2-3; TRBD1 matches 10 bases. The trim removed 7 bases at V and 4 bases at J, leaving 5 bases unmatched. The germline V gene encodes CDR1 SQVTM and CDR2 ANQGSEA. The CDR3 contains 13 residues. CDR3 in amino acids: CSAGTGVADTQYF. CDR3 sequence (DNA): TGCAGCGCAGGGACAGGGGTGGCAGATACGCAGTATTTT.

The chain carries TRBV5-8 and TRBJ1-6; no reliable D call. The germline gives CDR1 SGHTS, CDR2 YDEGEE. The CDR3 length is 12 residues. V shed 3 bases and J shed 14 bases, with 12 bases lying between them. The CDR3 DNA reads as TGTGCCAGCAGCTCGACCGCTTTGACCCTCCACTTT. Protein product: CASSSTALTLHF.

This chain joins TRBV12-5 and TRBJ2-5; the D gene could be TRBD1 or TRBD2 (6 bases each). This CDR3 is 12 amino acids long. Trimming stripped 8 bases from V and 5 bases from J, with 12 bases between. Germline V lookup: CDR1 LGHNT, CDR2 FRNRAP. The CDR3 is CASRGEGETQYF. For the CDR3, the DNA is TGTGCTAGTAGGGGGGAAGGGGAGACCCAGTACTTC.

The chain recombines TRBV25-1 with TRBJ1-5, with D possibly TRBD1 on 6 matching bases. The CDR3 sequence is 13 residues long. CDR1 and CDR2 from the germline V gene are MGHDK and SYGVNS. V dropped 4 bases and J dropped 2 bases, with 6 bases sitting between them. CDR3 residues: CASSGQGNQPQHF. DNA for the CDR3: TGTGCCAGCAGTGGACAGGGCAATCAGCCCCAGCATTTT.

CDR3 nucleotide sequence: TGTGCCAGCAGCTTAGACAGAAGAGAGCAGTACTTC. Amino acid sequence: CASSLDRREQYF. The chain is built from TRBV7-2 and TRBJ2-7; D is undetermined. The CDR3 runs 12 residues. V lost 1 base to trimming and J lost 7 bases, with 8 bases between them. Germline V lookup: CDR1 SGHTA, CDR2 FQGNSA.

The rearrangement joins TRBV7-9 to TRBJ2-5; no clear D gene. The V gene's germline CDR1 is SEHNR and CDR2 FQNEAQ (reference sequence). V lost 5 bases to trimming and J lost 5 bases, with 12 bases between them. CDR3 length: 13 residues. For the CDR3, the DNA is TGTGCCAGCAGCCCGCCCCATGTGGAGACCCAGTACTTC. Amino acid sequence: CASSPPHVETQYF.

V usage is TRBV11-3 and J usage is TRBJ2-2; 7 bases are shared with TRBD2. Per the germline V gene, CDR1 is SGHNT and CDR2 is YENEEA. Trimming removed 3 bases from V and 8 bases from J; junction bases left unmatched: 3. The CDR3 has 13 residues. The CDR3 region has the DNA TGTGCCAGCAGCTTGACTAGCTCGGGGGAGCTGTTTTTT. Amino acid sequence: CASSLTSSGELFF.

Written as DNA, the CDR3 is TGTGCCAGCAGCCCAGGGTTCCAAAGCACAGATACGCAGTATTTT. This codes for CASSPGFQSTDTQYF. The chain links TRBV7-3 to TRBJ2-3, with a weak D call TRBD1 (5 bases). This CDR3 has 15 amino acids. Trimming left V 5 bases short and J 0 bases short, with 12 bases between. Germline V gene lookup returns CDR1 SGHTA and CDR2 FQGTGA.

The CDR3 region is CASSLADRGRQPQHF. CDR3 bases: TGTGCCAGCAGCTTAGCGGACAGGGGAAGACAGCCCCAGCATTTT. This rearrangement joins TRBV7-2 to TRBJ1-5; TRBD1 agrees at 9 bases. This CDR3 comprises 15 residues. CDR1 and CDR2 from the germline V gene are SGHTA and FQGNSA. J was trimmed by 7 bases and V by 0 bases; bases with no gene match: 4.

This clone occurred a few times. V gene TRBV7-2 combines with J gene TRBJ2-7; TRBD1 matches 7 bases. The germline V gene encodes CDR1 SGHTA and CDR2 FQGNSA. The CDR3 spans 13 residues. Germline trimming cut 5 bases from V and 3 bases from J; bases unmatched to any gene: 4. CDR3 DNA sequence: TGTGCCAGCAGCCCCAGACAGGGCTACGAGCAGTACTTC. Amino acids: CASSPRQGYEQYF.

V is TRBV28 and J is TRBJ1-2; D is unresolved. CDR1 is MDHEN, CDR2 SYDVKM, per germline. The CDR3 spans 12 residues. The germline V and J ends were trimmed by 2 bases and 8 bases, with 9 bases remaining between them. CDR3 protein: CASSLEWRGYTF. As DNA, the CDR3 is TGTGCCAGCAGTTTAGAGTGGAGAGGCTACACCTTC.

V and J are TRBV5-4 and TRBJ2-1, with D perhaps TRBD2 (5 bases). With 5 bases removed from V and 4 bases from J, the gap between germline ends came to 10 bases. Germline V CDR1 and CDR2: SGHNT, YYREEE (reference sequence). The CDR3 is 13 residues long. Here the CDR3 reads CASSTREYNEQFF. Written as DNA, the CDR3 is TGTGCCAGCAGTACTAGAGAGTACAATGAGCAGTTCTTC.

The V and J genes are TRBV6-1 and TRBJ1-1; D remains ambiguous. The V gene's germline CDR1 is MNHNS and CDR2 SASEGT. The CDR3 consists of 13 residues. V was shortened by 4 bases and J by 4 bases, with 10 bases between the two germline ends. CDR3 protein: CASSGLWGTEAFF. The DNA of the CDR3 is TGTGCCAGCAGTGGTCTCTGGGGCACTGAAGCTTTCTTT.

This chain links TRBV5-1 with TRBJ2-3; no clear D gene. From germline, CDR1 is SGHRS and CDR2 YFSETQ. The length of the CDR3 is 14 residues. V was trimmed by 3 bases and J by 1 base, leaving 9 bases between them. The CDR3 reads CASSSATGTDTQYF. The CDR3, as DNA: TGCGCCAGCAGCTCGGCGACGGGCACAGATACGCAGTATTTT. Full variable domain (rest looked up from reference TRBV5-1 and TRBJ2-3): KAGVTQTPRYLIKTRGQQVTLSCSPISGHRSVSWYQQTPGQGLQFLFEYFSETQRNKGNFPGRFSGRQFSNSRSEMNVSTLELGDSALYLCASSSATGTDTQYFGPGTRLTVL.

The V call is TRBV2, the J call TRBJ2-1; D is uncertain. V lost 5 bases, J lost 0 bases, and 5 bases lay in between. The CDR3 is 13 amino acids. Germline values: CDR1 SNHLY, CDR2 FYNNEI. CDR3 nucleotides: TGTGCCAGCAGTACGAGCTCCTACAATGAGCAGTTCTTC. Translation: CASSTSSYNEQFF.

This chain joins TRBV6-1 and TRBJ1-2; unclear D gene. Germline values: CDR1 MNHNS, CDR2 SASEGT. V dropped 10 bases and J dropped 8 bases, with 14 bases sitting between them. The length of the CDR3 is 11 residues. This CDR3 is CATDLQVGYTF. Here the CDR3 DNA reads TGTGCCACCGACTTACAAGTGGGCTACACCTTC.

The chain has TRBV7-9 and TRBJ2-5; TRBD1 matches at 7 bases. Germline CDR1 is SEHNR and CDR2 is FQNEAQ (reference sequence). V dropped 1 base and J dropped 3; count of bases not matched to a gene: 2. The CDR3 consists of 14 residues. The CDR3 reads CASSLETGEETQYF. The CDR3 DNA sequence: TGTGCCAGCAGCTTAGAAACAGGGGAAGAGACCCAGTACTTC.

This clone ranks as large. The rearrangement joins TRBV6-6 to TRBJ1-6, with D hard to call. Germline CDR1 and CDR2: MNHNY and SVGAGI (reference sequence). This CDR3 comprises 14 residues. Trimming left V 2 bases short and J 10 bases short, with 12 bases between. CDR3 residues: CASSYTAGGSPLHF. The CDR3 DNA is TGTGCCAGCAGTTACACGGCGGGCGGCTCACCCCTCCACTTT.

CDR3 protein: CASRSPSATDTQYF. DNA of the CDR3: TGTGCCAGCAGGTCCCCGTCGGCTACAGATACGCAGTATTTT. This sequence joins TRBV28 and TRBJ2-3; D unclear. The CDR3 totals 14 residues. V lost 6 bases to trimming and J lost 3 bases, with 13 bases between them. From germline, CDR1 is MDHEN and CDR2 SYDVKM.

The chain carries TRBV15 and TRBJ1-1; D unclear. Germline V lookup: CDR1 LNHNV, CDR2 YYDKDF (reference sequence). V was pared by 2 bases and J by 1 base, with 8 bases between. The CDR3 is 14 residues long. CDR3 nucleotides: TGTGCCACCAGCAGATCAAGCGCGAACACTGAAGCTTTCTTT. Its translation: CATSRSSANTEAFF.

The chain is built from TRBV9 and TRBJ2-6; 10 nucleotides align to TRBD1. With 3 bases clipped from V and 2 bases from J, the junction kept 11 bases outside the gene matches. The germline V gene has CDR1 SGDLS and CDR2 YYNGEE. CDR3 size: 19 residues. CDR3 DNA sequence: TGTGCCAGCAGCGCCCGCGGGACAGGGGTTGGAGCTGGGGCCAACGTCCTGACTTTC. Translating it yields CASSARGTGVGAGANVLTF.

The V gene is TRBV11-2, the J gene TRBJ1-5; no clear D. The CDR3 covers 13 residues. Germline V gene data show CDR1 as SGHAT and CDR2 as FQNNGV. Trimming cost V 5 bases and J 4 bases, with 9 bases left between them. The CDR3 nucleotides read TGTGCCAGCAGCCCGGGTCTGAATCAGCCCCAGCATTTT. Protein product: CASSPGLNQPQHF.

The V call is TRBV2, the J call TRBJ2-7; 11 nucleotides align to TRBD1. V trimming: 10 bases; J trimming: 3 bases; junction bases outside the gene matches: 5. Per germline, CDR1 SNHLY and CDR2 FYNNEI. The CDR3 extends over 13 amino acids. The CDR3: CAIRDRGFYEQYF. CDR3 coding DNA: TGTGCCATCCGGGACAGGGGGTTCTACGAGCAGTACTTC.